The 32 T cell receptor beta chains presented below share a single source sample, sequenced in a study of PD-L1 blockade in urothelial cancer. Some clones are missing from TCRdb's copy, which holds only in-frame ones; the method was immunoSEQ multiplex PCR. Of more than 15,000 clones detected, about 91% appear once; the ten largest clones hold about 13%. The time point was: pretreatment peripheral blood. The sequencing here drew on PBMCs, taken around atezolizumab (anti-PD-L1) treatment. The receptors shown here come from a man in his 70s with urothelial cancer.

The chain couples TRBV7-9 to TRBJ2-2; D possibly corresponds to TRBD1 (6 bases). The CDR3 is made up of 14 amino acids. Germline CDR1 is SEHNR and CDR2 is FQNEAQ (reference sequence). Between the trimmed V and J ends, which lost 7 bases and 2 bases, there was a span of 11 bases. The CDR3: CASTQTGNTGELFF. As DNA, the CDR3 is TGTGCCAGCACCCAGACAGGAAACACCGGGGAGCTGTTTTTT.

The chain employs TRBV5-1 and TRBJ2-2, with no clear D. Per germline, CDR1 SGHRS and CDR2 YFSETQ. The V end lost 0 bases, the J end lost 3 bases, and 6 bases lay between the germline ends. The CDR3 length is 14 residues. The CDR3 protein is CASSLDGDTGELFF. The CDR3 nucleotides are TGCGCCAGCAGCTTGGACGGTGACACCGGGGAGCTGTTTTTT.

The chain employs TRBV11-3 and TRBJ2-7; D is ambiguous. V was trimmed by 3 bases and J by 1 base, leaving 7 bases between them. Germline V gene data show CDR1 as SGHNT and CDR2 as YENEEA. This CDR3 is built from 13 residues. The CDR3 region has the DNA TGTGCCAGCAGCTTGTCGGGTTCCTACGAGCAGTACTTC. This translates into CASSLSGSYEQYF.

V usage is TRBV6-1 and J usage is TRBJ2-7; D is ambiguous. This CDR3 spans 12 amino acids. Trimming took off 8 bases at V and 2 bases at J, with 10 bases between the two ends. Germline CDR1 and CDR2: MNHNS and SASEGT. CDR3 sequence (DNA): TGTGCCAGCTATCGCACAACCTACGAGCAGTACTTC. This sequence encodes CASYRTTYEQYF.

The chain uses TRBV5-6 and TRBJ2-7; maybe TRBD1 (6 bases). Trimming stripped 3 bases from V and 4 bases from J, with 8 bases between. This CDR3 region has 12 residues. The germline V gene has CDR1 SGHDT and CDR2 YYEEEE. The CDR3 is CASSYRVYEQYF. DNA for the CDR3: TGTGCCAGCAGCTACAGGGTATACGAGCAGTACTTC.

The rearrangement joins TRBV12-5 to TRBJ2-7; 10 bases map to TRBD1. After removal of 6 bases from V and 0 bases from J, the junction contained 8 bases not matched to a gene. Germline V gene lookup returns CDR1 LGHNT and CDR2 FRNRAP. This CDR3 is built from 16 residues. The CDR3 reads CASGPGQGPSSYEQYF. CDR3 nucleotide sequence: TGTGCTAGTGGCCCGGGACAGGGGCCGAGCTCCTACGAGCAGTACTTC. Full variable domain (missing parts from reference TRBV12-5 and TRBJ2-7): DARVTQTPRHKVTEMGQEVTMRCQPILGHNTVFWYRQTMMQGLELLAYFRNRAPLDDSGMPKDRFSAEMPDATLATLKIQPSEPRDSAVYFCASGPGQGPSSYEQYFGPGTRLTVT.

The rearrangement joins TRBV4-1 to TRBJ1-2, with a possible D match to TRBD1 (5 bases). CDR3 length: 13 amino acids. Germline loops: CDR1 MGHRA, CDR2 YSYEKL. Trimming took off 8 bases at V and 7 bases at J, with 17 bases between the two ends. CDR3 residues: CASRGLGEGGYTF. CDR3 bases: TGCGCCAGCCGGGGGTTGGGGGAAGGTGGCTACACCTTC.

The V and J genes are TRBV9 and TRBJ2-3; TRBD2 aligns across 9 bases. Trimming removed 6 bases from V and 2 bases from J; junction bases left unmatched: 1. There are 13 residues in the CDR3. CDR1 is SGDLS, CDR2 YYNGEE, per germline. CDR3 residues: CASTSGITDTQYF. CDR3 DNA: TGTGCCAGCACTAGCGGGATCACAGATACGCAGTATTTT.

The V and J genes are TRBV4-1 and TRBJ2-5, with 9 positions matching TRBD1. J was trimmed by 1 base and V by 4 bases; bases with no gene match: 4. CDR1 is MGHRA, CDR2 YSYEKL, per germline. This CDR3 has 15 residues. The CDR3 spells CASSRRQGVQETQYF. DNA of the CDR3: TGCGCCAGCAGCCGAAGACAGGGGGTCCAAGAGACCCAGTACTTC.

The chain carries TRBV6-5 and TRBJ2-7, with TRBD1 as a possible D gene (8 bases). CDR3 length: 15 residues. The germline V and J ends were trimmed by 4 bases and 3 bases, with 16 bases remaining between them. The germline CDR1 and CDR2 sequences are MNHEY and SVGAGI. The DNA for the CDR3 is TGTGCCAGCAGTTCGGGGGGACAGGAAGACTACGAGCAGTACTTC. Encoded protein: CASSSGGQEDYEQYF.

CDR3 sequence reads: CASSFSGTGHGYTF. For the CDR3, the DNA is TGTGCCAGCAGCTTCTCCGGGACAGGGCATGGCTACACCTTC. The genes are TRBV13 and TRBJ1-2; 9 nucleotides align to TRBD1. Unmatched junction bases numbered 5, after V lost 3 bases and J lost 6 bases. CDR3 size: 14 residues. Germline CDR1 and CDR2: PRHDT and FYEKMQ (reference sequence).

CDR3 DNA: TGCGCCAGCAGTGAACTAGCGGGGGGTTCAGATACGCAGTATTTT. It is translated as CASSELAGGSDTQYF. V gene TRBV10-1 combines with J gene TRBJ2-3; 12 nucleotides agree with TRBD2. The V gene end was trimmed by 3 bases and the J gene end by 4 bases; junction bases not matched to a gene: 2. This CDR3 region has 15 residues. Germline assignment: CDR1 WNHNN and CDR2 SYGVQD (reference sequence).

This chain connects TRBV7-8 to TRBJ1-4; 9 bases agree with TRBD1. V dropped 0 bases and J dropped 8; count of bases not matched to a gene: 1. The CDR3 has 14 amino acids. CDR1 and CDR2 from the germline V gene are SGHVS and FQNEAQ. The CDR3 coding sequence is TGTGCCAGCAGCTTAGCGGGGACAGGGGAAAAACTGTTTTTT. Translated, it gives CASSLAGTGEKLFF.

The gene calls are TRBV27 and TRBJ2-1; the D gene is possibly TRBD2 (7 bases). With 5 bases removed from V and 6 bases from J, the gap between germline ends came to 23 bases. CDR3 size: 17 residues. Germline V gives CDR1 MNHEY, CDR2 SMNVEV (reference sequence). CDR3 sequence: CASSIPRERGGFNEQFF. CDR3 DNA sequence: TGTGCCAGCAGTATCCCCAGGGAGAGGGGGGGCTTCAATGAGCAGTTCTTC.

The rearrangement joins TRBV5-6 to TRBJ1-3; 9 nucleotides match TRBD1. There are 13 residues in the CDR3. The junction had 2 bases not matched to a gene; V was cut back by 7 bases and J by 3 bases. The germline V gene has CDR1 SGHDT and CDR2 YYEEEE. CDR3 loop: CASGQGFGNTIYF. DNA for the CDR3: TGTGCCAGCGGACAGGGGTTTGGAAACACCATATATTTT.

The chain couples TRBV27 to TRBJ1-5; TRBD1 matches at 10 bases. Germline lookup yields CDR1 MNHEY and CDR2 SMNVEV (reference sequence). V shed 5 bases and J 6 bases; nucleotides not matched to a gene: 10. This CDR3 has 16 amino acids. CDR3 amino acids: CASSRGTGVLSQPQHF. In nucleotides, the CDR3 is TGTGCCAGCAGTAGAGGGACAGGGGTTTTGAGTCAGCCCCAGCATTTT.

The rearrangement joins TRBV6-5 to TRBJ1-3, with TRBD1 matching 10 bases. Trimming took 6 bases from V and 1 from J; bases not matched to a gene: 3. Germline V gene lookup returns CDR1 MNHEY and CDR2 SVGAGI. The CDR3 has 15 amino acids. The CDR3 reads CASSTGQGSGNTIYF. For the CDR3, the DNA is TGTGCCAGCAGCACGGGACAGGGGTCTGGAAACACCATATATTTT.

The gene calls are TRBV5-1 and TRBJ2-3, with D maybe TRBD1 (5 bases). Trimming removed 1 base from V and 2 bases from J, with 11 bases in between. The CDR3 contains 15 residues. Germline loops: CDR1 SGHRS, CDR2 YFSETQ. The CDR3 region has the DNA TGCGCCAGCAGCTTGACAGGATCTTTCACAGATACGCAGTATTTT. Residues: CASSLTGSFTDTQYF.

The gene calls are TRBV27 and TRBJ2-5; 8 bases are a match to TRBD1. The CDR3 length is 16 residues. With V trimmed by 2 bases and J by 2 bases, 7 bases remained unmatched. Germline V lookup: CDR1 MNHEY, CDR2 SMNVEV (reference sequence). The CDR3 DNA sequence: TGTGCCAGCAGTTTACTCGGACAGGGCCTACAAGAGACCCAGTACTTC. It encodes CASSLLGQGLQETQYF.

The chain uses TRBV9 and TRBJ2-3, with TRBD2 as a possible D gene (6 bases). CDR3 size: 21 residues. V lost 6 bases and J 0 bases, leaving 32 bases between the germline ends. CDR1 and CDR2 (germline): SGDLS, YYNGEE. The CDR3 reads CASTTLGLTRSNFLSTDTQYF. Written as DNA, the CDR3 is TGTGCCAGCACGACTCTGGGACTGACCCGAAGCAACTTCCTAAGCACAGATACGCAGTATTTT.

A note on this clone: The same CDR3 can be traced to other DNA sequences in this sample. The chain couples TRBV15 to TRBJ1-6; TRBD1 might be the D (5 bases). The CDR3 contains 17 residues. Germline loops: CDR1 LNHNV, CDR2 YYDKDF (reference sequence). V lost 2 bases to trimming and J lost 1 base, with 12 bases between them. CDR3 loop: CATSRYPTGSYNSPLHF. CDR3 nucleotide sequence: TGTGCCACCAGCAGATACCCAACAGGTTCCTATAATTCACCCCTCCACTTT. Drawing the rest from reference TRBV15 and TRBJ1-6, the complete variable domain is DAMVIQNPRYQVTQFGKPVTLSCSQTLNHNVMYWYQQKSSQAPKLLFHYYDKDFNNEADTPDNFQSRRPNTSFCFLDIRSPGLGDTAMYLCATSRYPTGSYNSPLHFGNGTRLTVT.

CDR3 amino acids: CASSLDNVADYGYTF. The CDR3 region has the DNA TGTGCCAGCAGCTTGGATAATGTTGCAGACTATGGCTACACCTTC. The chain recombines TRBV5-5 with TRBJ1-2; D uncertain. V gave up 0 bases and J gave up 3 bases, with 12 bases separating them. Germline V CDR1 and CDR2: SGHKS, YYEKEE (reference sequence). This CDR3 is built from 15 residues.

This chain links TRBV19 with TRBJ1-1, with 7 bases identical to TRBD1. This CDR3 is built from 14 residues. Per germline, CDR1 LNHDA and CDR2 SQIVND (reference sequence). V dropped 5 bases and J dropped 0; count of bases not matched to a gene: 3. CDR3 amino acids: CASSWTGMNTEAFF. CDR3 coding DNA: TGTGCCAGTAGTTGGACAGGTATGAACACTGAAGCTTTCTTT.

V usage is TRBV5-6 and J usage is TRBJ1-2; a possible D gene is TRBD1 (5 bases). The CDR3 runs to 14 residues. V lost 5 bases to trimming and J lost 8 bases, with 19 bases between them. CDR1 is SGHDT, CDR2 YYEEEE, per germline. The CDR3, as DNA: TGTGCCAGCAGACCCCCTTCGGGACTAAGGGGCTACACCTTC. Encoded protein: CASRPPSGLRGYTF.

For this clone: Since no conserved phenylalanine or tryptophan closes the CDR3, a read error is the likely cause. CDR3 region: CASSLVGGPSNYGYTL. The CDR3 nucleotides are TGCGCCAGCAGCTTGGTCGGGGGACCGTCTAACTATGGCTACACCCTC. This sequence joins TRBV5-1 and TRBJ1-2; D is perhaps TRBD1 (5 bases). Trimming cost V 0 bases and J 0 bases, with 12 bases left between them. CDR1 and CDR2 from the germline V gene are SGHRS and YFSETQ. The CDR3 covers 16 residues.

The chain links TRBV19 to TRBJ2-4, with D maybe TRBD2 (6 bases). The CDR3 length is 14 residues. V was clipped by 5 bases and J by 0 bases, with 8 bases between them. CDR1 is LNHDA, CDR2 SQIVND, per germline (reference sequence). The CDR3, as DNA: TGTGCCAGTAGTGGGGACTCAGCCAAAAACATTCAGTACTTC. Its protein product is CASSGDSAKNIQYF.

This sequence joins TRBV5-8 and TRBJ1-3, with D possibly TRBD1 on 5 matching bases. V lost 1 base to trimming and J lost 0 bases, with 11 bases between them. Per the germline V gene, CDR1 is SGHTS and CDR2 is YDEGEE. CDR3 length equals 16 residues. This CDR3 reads CASSLRLGVSGNTIYF. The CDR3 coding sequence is TGTGCCAGCAGCTTGCGTCTAGGGGTCTCTGGAAACACCATATATTTT.

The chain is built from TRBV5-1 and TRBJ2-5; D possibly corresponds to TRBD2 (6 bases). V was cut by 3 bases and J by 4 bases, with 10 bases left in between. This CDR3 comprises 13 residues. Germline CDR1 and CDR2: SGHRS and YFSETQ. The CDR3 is CASSWGEAETQYF. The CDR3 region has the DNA TGCGCCAGCAGCTGGGGGGAGGCAGAGACCCAGTACTTC.

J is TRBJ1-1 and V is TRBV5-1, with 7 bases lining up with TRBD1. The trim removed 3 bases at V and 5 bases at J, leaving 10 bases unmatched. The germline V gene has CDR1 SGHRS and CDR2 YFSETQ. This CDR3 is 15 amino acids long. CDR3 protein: CASSSAGGLQTEAFF. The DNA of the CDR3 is TGCGCCAGCAGCTCCGCAGGGGGTCTTCAAACTGAAGCTTTCTTT.

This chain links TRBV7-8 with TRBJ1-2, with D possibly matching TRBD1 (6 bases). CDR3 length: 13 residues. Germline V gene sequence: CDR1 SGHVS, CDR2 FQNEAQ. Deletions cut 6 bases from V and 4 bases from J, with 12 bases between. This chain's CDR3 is CASRIDRSYGYTF. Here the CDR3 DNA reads TGTGCCAGCAGGATCGACAGGTCCTATGGCTACACCTTC.

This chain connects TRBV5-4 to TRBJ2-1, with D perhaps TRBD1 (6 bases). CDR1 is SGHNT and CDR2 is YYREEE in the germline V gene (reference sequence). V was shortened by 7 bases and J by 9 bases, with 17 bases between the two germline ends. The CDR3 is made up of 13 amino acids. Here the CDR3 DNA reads TGTGCCAGCTGGGGGCCCAACGGGCCTGAGCAGTTCTTC. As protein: CASWGPNGPEQFF.

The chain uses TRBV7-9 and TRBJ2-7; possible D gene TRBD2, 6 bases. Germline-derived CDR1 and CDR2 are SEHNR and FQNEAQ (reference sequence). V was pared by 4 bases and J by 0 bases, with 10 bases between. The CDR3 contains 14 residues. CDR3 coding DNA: TGTGCCAGCAGCTCGCTAGCGTTCTCCTACGAGCAGTACTTC. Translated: CASSSLAFSYEQYF.